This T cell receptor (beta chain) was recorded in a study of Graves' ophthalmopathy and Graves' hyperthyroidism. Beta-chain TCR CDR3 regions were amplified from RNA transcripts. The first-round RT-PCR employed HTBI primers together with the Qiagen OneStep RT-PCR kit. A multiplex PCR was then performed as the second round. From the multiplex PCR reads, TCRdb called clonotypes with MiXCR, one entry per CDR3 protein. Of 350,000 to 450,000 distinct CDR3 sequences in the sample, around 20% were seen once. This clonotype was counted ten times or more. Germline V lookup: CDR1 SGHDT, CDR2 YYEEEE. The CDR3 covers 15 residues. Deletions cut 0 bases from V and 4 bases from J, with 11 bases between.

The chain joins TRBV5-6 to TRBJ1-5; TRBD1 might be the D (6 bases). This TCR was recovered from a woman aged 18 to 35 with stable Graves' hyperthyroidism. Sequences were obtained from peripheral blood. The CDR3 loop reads CASSLGGAWNQPQHF. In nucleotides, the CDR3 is TGTGCCAGCAGCTTGGGGGGGGCTTGGAATCAGCCCCAGCATTTT.